Described below is a single T cell receptor beta chain sequence and its context. As yet, its antigen is unknown. Method: immunoSEQ multiplex PCR; TCRdb's copy keeps in-frame clones and lacks some. The table lists about 2.1 million clones, 85% to 95% of them singletons, with about 1.6% in the top ten. This sample was included in a study of shared clonotypes between healthy human individuals. As for the study in general: The cohort had two women and a few men, ages 18 to 49. Study-level points and caveats: A handful of donors held about 5% of naive CD4 clonotypes in common. Exclusively blood specimens were collected; tissue repertoires likely differ.

The CDR3 spans 13 residues. CDR1 and CDR2 from the germline V gene are SGHAT and FQNNGV. V lost 4 bases to trimming and J lost 0 bases, with 6 bases between them. Naive CD8 cells lacked CD45RO and underwent positive selection for CCR7, leaving out terminally differentiated effector memory CD45RA+ cells. The rearrangement joins TRBV11-2 to TRBJ1-2; unclear D gene. The source of this sequence is a man aged 18-30 years in good health. Some clones in this sample may be carry-over from other donors' samples. Sequencing was performed on naive CD8+ T cells from PBMCs. The CDR3 DNA sequence: TGTGCCAGCAGCTGGACCTCTAACTATGGCTACACCTTC. It encodes CASSWTSNYGYTF. Together with reference TRBV11-2 and TRBJ1-2, the CDR3 gives the full variable domain: EAGVAQSPRYKIIEKRQSVAFWCNPISGHATLYWYQQILGQGPKLLIQFQNNGVVDDSQLPKDRFSAERLKGVDSTLKIQPAKLEDSAVYLCASSWTSNYGYTFGSGTRLTVV.